This entry lists 21 T cell receptor beta chains sequenced from one sample in a study of CD8 T cells in ankylosing spondylitis. General observations from the study: A TCR beta motif made of under 10 highly homologous variants seemed typical of ankylosing spondylitis blood.

TCRdb ran MiXCR on the 5' RACE reads and lists one entry per CDR3 protein. Of hundreds of thousands of distinct CDR3 sequences listed, 12% are singletons. No antigen has been assigned to these receptors. The material sequenced was blood, either unsorted or a sorted T cell fraction (not recorded which). All receptors come from a male donor with ankylosing spondylitis.

This clonotype has at least ten counts. The V gene is TRBV7-2, the J gene TRBJ2-1; a weak D match, TRBD2 (7 bases). V lost 2 bases and J lost 8, with 13 bases in between. Germline V gene sequence: CDR1 SGHTA, CDR2 FQGNSA. CDR3 size: 14 residues. CDR3 protein: CASSLYWGGDEQFF. The CDR3 region has the DNA TGTGCCAGCAGCTTATATTGGGGGGGCGATGAGCAGTTCTTC.

In its sample, this clonotype was seen many times. V and J are TRBV20-1 and TRBJ2-3; no clear D. The germline CDR1 and CDR2 sequences are DFQATT and SNEGSKA (reference sequence). This CDR3 comprises 14 residues. V lost 1 base to trimming and J lost 3 bases, with 11 bases between them. CDR3 loop: CSARATVVTDTQYF. DNA of the CDR3: TGCAGTGCTAGAGCCACAGTAGTAACAGATACGCAGTATTTT.

This clonotype was counted between two and nine times. The chain employs TRBV29-1 and TRBJ2-3; 9 bases align to TRBD1. There are 14 residues in the CDR3. J was trimmed by 2 bases and V by 7 bases; bases with no gene match: 7. Germline V lookup: CDR1 SQVTM, CDR2 ANQGSEA. The CDR3 region has the DNA TGCAGCGGGGGGACAGGGCCTTACACAGATACGCAGTATTTT. Residues: CSGGTGPYTDTQYF.

This chain connects TRBV24-1 to TRBJ2-7, with 9 nucleotides matching TRBD1. Per the germline V gene, CDR1 is KGHDR and CDR2 is SFDVKD. The CDR3 is made up of 13 amino acids. The ends lost 4 bases at V and 6 bases at J; junction bases unmatched: 3. CDR3 coding DNA: TGTGCCACCAGTGACGTGACAGGGGGCGAGCAGTACTTC. Its protein product is CATSDVTGGEQYF.

The chain is built from TRBV7-9 and TRBJ1-5; D possibly corresponds to TRBD1 (6 bases). The V and J ends lost 5 bases and 7 bases respectively, with 18 bases between them. This CDR3 spans 15 amino acids. CDR1 is SEHNR and CDR2 is FQNEAQ in the germline V gene (reference sequence). The CDR3 DNA sequence: TGTGCCAGCAGCCCAATGGGGTCAGGGGAACAGCCCCAGCATTTT. The encoded protein is CASSPMGSGEQPQHF.

This clonotype was seen ten or more times. The chain combines TRBV5-1 with TRBJ1-6; the D gene is possibly TRBD1 (5 bases). The CDR3 extends over 13 amino acids. V dropped 2 bases and J dropped 7 bases, with 7 bases sitting between them. Germline CDR1 and CDR2: SGHRS and YFSETQ. CDR3 region: CASSFGDNSPLHF. The CDR3 region has the DNA TGCGCCAGCAGCTTTGGGGACAATTCACCCCTCCACTTT.

The rearrangement joins TRBV20-1 to TRBJ2-2; D is perhaps TRBD2 (5 bases). The V end lost 5 bases, the J end lost 4 bases, and 8 bases lay between the germline ends. The CDR3 has 12 amino acids. CDR1 is DFQATT and CDR2 is SNEGSKA in the germline V gene (reference sequence). As DNA, the CDR3 is TGCAGTGCTGAAGGACTCACCGGGGAGCTGTTTTTT. It specifies CSAEGLTGELFF.

V gene TRBV5-1 combines with J gene TRBJ2-7, with TRBD2 identical over 13 bases. CDR1 and CDR2 (germline): SGHRS, YFSETQ. Losses at the gene ends were 3 bases for V and 2 bases for J; bases not matched to a gene: 26. This CDR3 is built from 23 residues. The CDR3 DNA sequence: TGCGCCAGCAGCTACGGTTTCGGACTAGCGGGAGCGACTGGGATACCTACTACCTACGAGCAGTACTTC. This encodes CASSYGFGLAGATGIPTTYEQYF.

In this sample, this clonotype turned up many times. V is TRBV11-2 and J is TRBJ2-3; 10 positions match TRBD1. V shed 4 bases, J shed 0 bases, and the junction held 16 bases outside the gene matches. Looked up from germline, CDR1 is SGHAT and CDR2 is FQNNGV. This CDR3 region has 20 residues. The CDR3 coding sequence is TGTGCCAGCAGCTCCCCTACCGGGACAGGGGACATTACTAGCACAGATACGCAGTATTTT. It yields the protein CASSSPTGTGDITSTDTQYF.

The V call is TRBV12-3 or TRBV12-4, the J call TRBJ1-6, with D perhaps TRBD1 (5 bases). The CDR3 contains 16 residues. V was pared by 2 bases and J by 8 bases, with 16 bases between. The DNA for the CDR3 is TGTGCCAGCAGTTTATGGGGGAGTAGGGTTGATTCACCCCTCCACTTT. Amino acids: CASSLWGSRVDSPLHF.

CDR3 in DNA: TGTGCCAGCAGTTACTCGTTAGAGGCAACTAATGAAAAACTGTTTTTT. Translation: CASSYSLEATNEKLFF. The chain employs TRBV6-5 and TRBJ1-4; D remains ambiguous. V lost 0 bases and J 0 bases, leaving 8 bases between the germline ends. CDR1 is MNHEY, CDR2 SVGAGI, per germline. The CDR3 contains 16 residues.

In its sample, this clonotype was seen a few times. The chain uses TRBV5-6 and TRBJ1-4, with unresolved D. Looked up from germline, CDR1 is SGHDT and CDR2 is YYEEEE. V lost 3 bases to trimming and J lost 4 bases, with 4 bases between them. This CDR3 region has 12 residues. The CDR3 nucleotides read TGTGCCAGCAGCTGGGGTAATGAAAAACTGTTTTTT. Amino acids: CASSWGNEKLFF.

This clonotype was seen a single time. The V call is TRBV20-1, the J call TRBJ2-1; the match to TRBD2 covers 8 bases. Trimming at V came to 3 bases and at J to 1 base, leaving 8 bases not matched to a gene. Germline assignment: CDR1 DFQATT and CDR2 SNEGSKA (reference sequence). This CDR3 has 16 residues. The CDR3 reads CSARVAGSGSYNEQFF. In DNA form, the CDR3 reads TGCAGTGCTAGGGTAGCGGGATCAGGGTCCTACAATGAGCAGTTCTTC.

This rearrangement joins TRBV5-1 to TRBJ1-1; D perhaps matches TRBD1 (5 bases). The CDR3 loop spans 16 amino acids. Between the trimmed V and J ends, which lost 3 bases and 0 bases, there was a span of 15 bases. Germline-derived CDR1 and CDR2 are SGHRS and YFSETQ. CDR3 in DNA: TGCGCCAGCAGCTCCTTAAAATCAGGGATGAACACTGAAGCTTTCTTT. This encodes CASSSLKSGMNTEAFF. Based on the CDR3 plus reference TRBV5-1 and TRBJ1-1, the full variable domain is KAGVTQTPRYLIKTRGQQVTLSCSPISGHRSVSWYQQTPGQGLQFLFEYFSETQRNKGNFPGRFSGRQFSNSRSEMNVSTLELGDSALYLCASSSLKSGMNTEAFFGQGTRLTVV.

The table lists this clonotype with a few counts. The chain couples TRBV20-1 to TRBJ2-3, with D tentatively TRBD2 (5 bases). The germline V and J ends were trimmed by 0 bases and 0 bases, with 10 bases remaining between them. Germline V gene sequence: CDR1 DFQATT, CDR2 SNEGSKA (reference sequence). This CDR3 spans 15 amino acids. CDR3 in amino acids: CSAREQRKSTDTQYF. In nucleotides, the CDR3 is TGCAGTGCTAGAGAACAGCGGAAGAGCACAGATACGCAGTATTTT.

This clonotype showed up just a few times. The J gene is TRBJ2-7, the V gene TRBV12-3 or TRBV12-4; tentatively, D is TRBD1 (7 bases). This CDR3 contains 14 residues. Trimming shortened V by 3 bases and J by 5 bases, and 14 bases separated the two germline ends. The CDR3 coding sequence is TGTGCCAGCAGTTTGGGACAGCGGAGGGACGAGCAGTACTTC. This encodes CASSLGQRRDEQYF.

This clonotype showed up just a few times. The chain is built from TRBV7-3 and TRBJ1-2; TRBD1 might be the D (6 bases). Germline V lookup: CDR1 SGHTA, CDR2 FQGTGA. V lost 4 bases and J 8 bases, leaving 14 bases between the germline ends. The CDR3 loop spans 13 amino acids. CDR3 sequence (DNA): TGTGCCAGCAGCTCATCAGGGGTTGGCGGCTACACCTTC. Residues: CASSSSGVGGYTF. Together with reference TRBV7-3 and TRBJ1-2, the CDR3 gives the full variable domain: GAGVSQTPSNKVTEKGKYVELRCDPISGHTALYWYRQSLGQGPEFLIYFQGTGAADDSGLPNDRFFAVRPEGSVSTLKIQRTERGDSAVYLCASSSSGVGGYTFGSGTRLTVV.

The chain is built from TRBV19 and TRBJ1-5, with D uncertain. V dropped 2 bases and J dropped 2 bases, with 7 bases sitting between them. Germline CDR1 LNHDA, CDR2 SQIVND (reference sequence). This CDR3 has 14 residues. CDR3 loop: CASSIRVGNQPQHF. CDR3 in DNA: TGTGCCAGTAGTATAAGGGTAGGCAATCAGCCCCAGCATTTT.

This chain uses TRBV12-3 or TRBV12-4 with TRBJ2-7; the match to TRBD2 covers 11 bases. The CDR3 extends over 18 amino acids. V lost 5 bases to trimming and J lost 0 bases; unmatched junction nucleotides: 12. The CDR3 nucleotides read TGTGCCAGCAGTCTTGGAGTTAGCGGGGGGGTGAGCTCCTACGAGCAGTACTTC. This codes for CASSLGVSGGVSSYEQYF.

This clonotype was recorded at least ten times. CDR3 DNA: TGTGCCAGCAGCTTCGGGACTAGCGCGATGAATGAGCAGTTCTTC. Translated: CASSFGTSAMNEQFF. The genes are TRBV11-2 and TRBJ2-1, with TRBD2 matching over 10 bases. The V segment lost 3 bases and the J segment 7 bases; nucleotides outside the gene matches: 6. The CDR3 has 15 amino acids. The germline V gene encodes CDR1 SGHAT and CDR2 FQNNGV. The full variable domain, in which reference TRBV11-2 and TRBJ2-1 provide the parts outside the CDR3, is EAGVAQSPRYKIIEKRQSVAFWCNPISGHATLYWYQQILGQGPKLLIQFQNNGVVDDSQLPKDRFSAERLKGVDSTLKIQPAKLEDSAVYLCASSFGTSAMNEQFFGPGTRLTVL.

The chain couples TRBV9 to TRBJ2-5; D not resolved. From germline, CDR1 is SGDLS and CDR2 YYNGEE. This CDR3 is built from 13 residues. V was shortened by 2 bases and J by 5 bases, with 10 bases between the two germline ends. CDR3 coding DNA: TGTGCCAGCAGCGTCGGGCTGTGGGAGACCCAGTACTTC. It yields the protein CASSVGLWETQYF. The variable domain in full, completed from reference TRBV9 and TRBJ2-5, reads DSGVTQTPKHLITATGQRVTLRCSPRSGDLSVYWYQQSLDQGLQFLIQYYNGEERAKGNILERFSAQQFPDLHSELNLSSLELGDSALYFCASSVGLWETQYFGPGTRLLVL.